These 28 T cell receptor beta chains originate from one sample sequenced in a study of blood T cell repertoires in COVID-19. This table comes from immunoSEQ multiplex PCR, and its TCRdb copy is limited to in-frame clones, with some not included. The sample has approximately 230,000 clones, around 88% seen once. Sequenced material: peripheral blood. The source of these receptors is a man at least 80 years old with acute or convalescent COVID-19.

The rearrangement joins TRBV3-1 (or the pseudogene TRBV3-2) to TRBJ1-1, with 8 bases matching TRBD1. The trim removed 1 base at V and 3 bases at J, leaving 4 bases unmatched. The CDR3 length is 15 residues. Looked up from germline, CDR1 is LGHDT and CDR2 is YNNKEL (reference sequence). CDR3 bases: TGTGCCAGCAGCCAAGGCGACAGGGGTTACACTGAAGCTTTCTTT. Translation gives CASSQGDRGYTEAFF.

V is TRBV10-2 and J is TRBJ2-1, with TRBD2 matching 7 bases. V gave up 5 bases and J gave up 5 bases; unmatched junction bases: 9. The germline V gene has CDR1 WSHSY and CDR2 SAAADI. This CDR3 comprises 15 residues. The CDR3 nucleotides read TGCGCCAGCAGTTGGGGTAGCGGGCGAGACAATGAGCAGTTCTTC. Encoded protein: CASSWGSGRDNEQFF.

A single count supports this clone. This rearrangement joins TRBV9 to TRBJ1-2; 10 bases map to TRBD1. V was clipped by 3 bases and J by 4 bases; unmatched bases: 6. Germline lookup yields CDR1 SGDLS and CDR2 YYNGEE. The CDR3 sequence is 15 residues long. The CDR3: CASSGRDRGPYGYTF. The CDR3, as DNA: TGTGCCAGCAGCGGCCGGGACAGGGGTCCCTATGGCTACACCTTC.

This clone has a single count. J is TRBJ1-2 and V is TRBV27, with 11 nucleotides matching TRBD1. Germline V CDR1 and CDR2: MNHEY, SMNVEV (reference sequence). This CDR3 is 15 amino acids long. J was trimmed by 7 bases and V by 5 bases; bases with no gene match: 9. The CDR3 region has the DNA TGTGCCAGCAGTCCGTCGGGACAGGGGGGAGGTGGCTACACCTTC. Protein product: CASSPSGQGGGGYTF.

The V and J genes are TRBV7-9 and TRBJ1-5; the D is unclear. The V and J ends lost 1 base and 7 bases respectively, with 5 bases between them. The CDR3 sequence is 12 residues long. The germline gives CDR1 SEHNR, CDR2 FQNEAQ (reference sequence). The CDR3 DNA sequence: TGTGCCAGCAGCTTAGAAGAGCAGCCCCAGCATTTT. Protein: CASSLEEQPQHF.

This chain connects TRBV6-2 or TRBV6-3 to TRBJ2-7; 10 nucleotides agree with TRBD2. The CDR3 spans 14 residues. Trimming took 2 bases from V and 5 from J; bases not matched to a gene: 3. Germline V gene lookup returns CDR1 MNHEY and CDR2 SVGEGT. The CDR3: CASSYGLAGDEQYF. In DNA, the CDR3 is TGTGCCAGCAGTTACGGGCTAGCGGGAGACGAGCAGTACTTC.

The CDR3 bases are TGTGCCAGCAGTTTCCAACGGAGCTTAGGCTACACCTTC. Protein product: CASSFQRSLGYTF. V is TRBV12-3 or TRBV12-4 and J is TRBJ1-2; D not resolved. The V and J ends lost 3 bases and 8 bases respectively, with 13 bases between them. CDR3 size: 13 residues.

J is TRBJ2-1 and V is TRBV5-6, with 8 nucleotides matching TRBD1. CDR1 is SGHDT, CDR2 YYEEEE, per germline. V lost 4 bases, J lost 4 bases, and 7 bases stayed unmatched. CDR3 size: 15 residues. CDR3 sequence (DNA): TGTGCCAGCAGCACCTGGACAGGGTCATACAATGAGCAGTTCTTC. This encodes CASSTWTGSYNEQFF.

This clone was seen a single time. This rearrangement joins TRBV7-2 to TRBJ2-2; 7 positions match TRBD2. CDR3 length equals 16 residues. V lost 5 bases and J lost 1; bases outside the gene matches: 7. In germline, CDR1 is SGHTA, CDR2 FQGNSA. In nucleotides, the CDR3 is TGTGCCAGCAGCCCCCACGGGGGGAAGAACACCGGGGAGCTGTTTTTT. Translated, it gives CASSPHGGKNTGELFF.

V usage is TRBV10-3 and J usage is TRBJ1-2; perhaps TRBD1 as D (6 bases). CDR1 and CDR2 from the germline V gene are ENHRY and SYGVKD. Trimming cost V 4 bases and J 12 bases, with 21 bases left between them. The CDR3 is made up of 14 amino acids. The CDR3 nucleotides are TGTGCCATCAGTGGAGGGGACAAAGGGAGGGTCCACACCTTC. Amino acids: CAISGGDKGRVHTF.

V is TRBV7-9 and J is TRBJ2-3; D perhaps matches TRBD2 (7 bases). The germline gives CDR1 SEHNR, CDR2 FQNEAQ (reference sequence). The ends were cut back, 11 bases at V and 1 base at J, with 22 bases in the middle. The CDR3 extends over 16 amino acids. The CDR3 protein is CAVPMGAGEGTDTQYF. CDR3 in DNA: TGTGCCGTCCCTATGGGGGCGGGAGAAGGCACAGATACGCAGTATTTT. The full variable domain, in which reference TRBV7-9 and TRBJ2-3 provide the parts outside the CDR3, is DTGVSQNPRHKITKRGQNVTFRCDPISEHNRLYWYRQTLGQGPEFLTYFQNEAQLEKSRLLSDRFSAERPKGSFSTLEIQRTEQGDSAMYLCAVPMGAGEGTDTQYFGPGTRLTVL.

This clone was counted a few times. Here the CDR3 DNA reads TGTGCCAGCAGTTTCGACAGGGAAGCGCATAATTCACCCCTCCACTTT. Its protein product is CASSFDREAHNSPLHF. V is TRBV6-5 and J is TRBJ1-6; TRBD1 agrees at 7 bases. This CDR3 is built from 16 residues. With V trimmed by 4 bases and J by 5 bases, 8 bases remained unmatched. From germline, CDR1 is MNHEY and CDR2 SVGAGI.

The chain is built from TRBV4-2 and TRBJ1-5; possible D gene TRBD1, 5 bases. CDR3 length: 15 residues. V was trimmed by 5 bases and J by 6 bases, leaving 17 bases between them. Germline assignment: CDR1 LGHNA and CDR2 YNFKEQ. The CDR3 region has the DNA TGTGCCAGCAGCAAAAGTTCAGGGTCGAGTCAGCCCCAGCATTTT. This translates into CASSKSSGSSQPQHF.

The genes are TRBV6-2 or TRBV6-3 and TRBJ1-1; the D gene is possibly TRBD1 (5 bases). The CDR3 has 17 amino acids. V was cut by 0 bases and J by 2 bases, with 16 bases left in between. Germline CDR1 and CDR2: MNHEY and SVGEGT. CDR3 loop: CASSYSISGRGNTEAFF. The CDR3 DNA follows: TGTGCCAGCAGTTACTCGATTTCAGGGCGTGGAAACACTGAAGCTTTCTTT.

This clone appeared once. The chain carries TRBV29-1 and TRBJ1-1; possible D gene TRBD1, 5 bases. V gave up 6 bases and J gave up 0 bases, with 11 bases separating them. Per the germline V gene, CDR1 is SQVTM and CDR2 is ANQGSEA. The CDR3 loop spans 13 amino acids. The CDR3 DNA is TGCAGCGTCGACGGGGGGATGAACACTGAAGCTTTCTTT. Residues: CSVDGGMNTEAFF.

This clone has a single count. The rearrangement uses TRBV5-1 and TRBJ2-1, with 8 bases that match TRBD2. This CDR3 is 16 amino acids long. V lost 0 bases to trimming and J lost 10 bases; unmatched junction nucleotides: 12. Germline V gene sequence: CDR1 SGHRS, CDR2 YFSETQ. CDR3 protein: CASSLGSGGGQREQFF. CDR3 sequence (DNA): TGCGCCAGCAGCTTGGGGAGCGGGGGAGGCCAACGAGAGCAGTTCTTC.

DNA for the CDR3: TGCGCCAGCGTCAAAGCGGGGACATCCTACGAGCAGTACTTC. This encodes CASVKAGTSYEQYF. The J gene is TRBJ2-7, the V gene TRBV10-2; TRBD2 might be the D (7 bases). With 8 bases removed from V and 1 base from J, the gap between germline ends came to 15 bases. The CDR3 runs to 14 residues. Looked up from germline, CDR1 is WSHSY and CDR2 is SAAADI.

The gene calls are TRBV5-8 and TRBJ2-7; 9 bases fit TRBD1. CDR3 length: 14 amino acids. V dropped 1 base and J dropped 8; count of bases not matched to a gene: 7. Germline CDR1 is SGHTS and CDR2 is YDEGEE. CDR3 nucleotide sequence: TGTGCCAGCAGCTTGTCCGGGACAGGGCTACAGCAGTACTTC. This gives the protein CASSLSGTGLQQYF.

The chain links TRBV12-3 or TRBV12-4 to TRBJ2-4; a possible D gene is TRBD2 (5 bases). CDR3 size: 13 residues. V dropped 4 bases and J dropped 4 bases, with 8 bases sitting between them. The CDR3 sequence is CASSSPGKNIQYF. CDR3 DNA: TGTGCCAGCAGTTCGCCGGGGAAAAACATTCAGTACTTC.

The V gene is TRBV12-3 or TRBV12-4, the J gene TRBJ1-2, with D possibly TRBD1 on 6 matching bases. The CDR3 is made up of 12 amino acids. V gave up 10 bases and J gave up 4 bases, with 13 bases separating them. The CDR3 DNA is TGTGCCATCTCGACAGGCACCTATGGCTACACCTTC. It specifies CAISTGTYGYTF.

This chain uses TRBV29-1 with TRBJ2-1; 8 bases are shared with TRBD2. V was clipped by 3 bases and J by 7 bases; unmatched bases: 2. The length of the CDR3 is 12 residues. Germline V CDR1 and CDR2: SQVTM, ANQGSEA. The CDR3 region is CSVEGLGNEQFF. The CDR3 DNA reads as TGCAGCGTTGAGGGACTAGGGAATGAGCAGTTCTTC.

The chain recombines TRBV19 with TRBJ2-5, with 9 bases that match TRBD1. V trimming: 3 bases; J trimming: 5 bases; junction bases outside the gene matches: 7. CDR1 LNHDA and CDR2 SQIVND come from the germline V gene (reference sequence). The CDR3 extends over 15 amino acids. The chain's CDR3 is CASSITRTGEETQYF. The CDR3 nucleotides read TGTGCCAGTAGTATTACGAGGACAGGGGAGGAGACCCAGTACTTC.

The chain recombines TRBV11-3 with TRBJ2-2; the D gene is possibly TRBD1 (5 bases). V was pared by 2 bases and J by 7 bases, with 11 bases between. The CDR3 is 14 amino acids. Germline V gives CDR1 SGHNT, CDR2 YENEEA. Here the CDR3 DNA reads TGTGCCAGCAGCTTAAGGGGAAGCGTCGGGGAGCTGTTTTTT. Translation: CASSLRGSVGELFF. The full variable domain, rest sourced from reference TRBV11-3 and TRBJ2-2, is EAGVVQSPRYKIIEKKQPVAFWCNPISGHNTLYWYLQNLGQGPELLIRYENEEAVDDSQLPKDRFSAERLKGVDSTLKIQPAELGDSAVYLCASSLRGSVGELFFGEGSRLTVL.

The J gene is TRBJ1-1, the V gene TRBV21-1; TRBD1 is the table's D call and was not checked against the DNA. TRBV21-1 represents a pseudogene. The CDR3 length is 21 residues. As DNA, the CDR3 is TGTGCCAGCAGCAAAGAAATAAGGCAAAGGATGGGGACAGGAATGATGGCTGAAGCTTTCTTT. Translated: CASSKEIRQRMGTGMMAEAFF.

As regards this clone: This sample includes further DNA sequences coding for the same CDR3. This CDR3 reads CASSPRLAEYNEQFF. DNA for the CDR3: TGTGCCAGCAGCCCCCGGCTAGCGGAATACAATGAGCAGTTCTTC. V usage is TRBV9 and J usage is TRBJ2-1; TRBD2 matches 7 bases. This CDR3 spans 15 amino acids. V trimming: 4 bases; J trimming: 4 bases; junction bases outside the gene matches: 8. Per germline, CDR1 SGDLS and CDR2 YYNGEE. Looking up the rest from reference TRBV9 and TRBJ2-1 gives the full variable domain: DSGVTQTPKHLITATGQRVTLRCSPRSGDLSVYWYQQSLDQGLQFLIQYYNGEERAKGNILERFSAQQFPDLHSELNLSSLELGDSALYFCASSPRLAEYNEQFFGPGTRLTVL.

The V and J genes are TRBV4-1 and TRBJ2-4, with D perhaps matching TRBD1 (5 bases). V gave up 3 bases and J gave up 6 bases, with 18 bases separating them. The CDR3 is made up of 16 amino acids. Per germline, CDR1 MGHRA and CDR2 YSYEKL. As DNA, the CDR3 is TGCGCCAGCAGCCATTACCCCGAGGACACCTTAAACATTCAGTACTTC. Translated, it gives CASSHYPEDTLNIQYF.

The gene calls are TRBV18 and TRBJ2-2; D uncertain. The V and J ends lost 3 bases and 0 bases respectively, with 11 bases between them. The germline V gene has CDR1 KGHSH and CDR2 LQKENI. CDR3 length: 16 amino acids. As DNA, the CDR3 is TGTGCCAGCTCACCGAGGATCACTCCGAACACCGGGGAGCTGTTTTTT. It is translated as CASSPRITPNTGELFF.

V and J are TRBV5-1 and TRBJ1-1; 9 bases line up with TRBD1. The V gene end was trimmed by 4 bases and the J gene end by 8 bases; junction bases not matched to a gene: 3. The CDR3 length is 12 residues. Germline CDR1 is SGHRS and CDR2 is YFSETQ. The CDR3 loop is CASSQGTGEAFF. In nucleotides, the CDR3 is TGCGCCAGCAGCCAAGGGACAGGGGAAGCTTTCTTT. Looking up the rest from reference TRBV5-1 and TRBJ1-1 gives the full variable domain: KAGVTQTPRYLIKTRGQQVTLSCSPISGHRSVSWYQQTPGQGLQFLFEYFSETQRNKGNFPGRFSGRQFSNSRSEMNVSTLELGDSALYLCASSQGTGEAFFGQGTRLTVV.